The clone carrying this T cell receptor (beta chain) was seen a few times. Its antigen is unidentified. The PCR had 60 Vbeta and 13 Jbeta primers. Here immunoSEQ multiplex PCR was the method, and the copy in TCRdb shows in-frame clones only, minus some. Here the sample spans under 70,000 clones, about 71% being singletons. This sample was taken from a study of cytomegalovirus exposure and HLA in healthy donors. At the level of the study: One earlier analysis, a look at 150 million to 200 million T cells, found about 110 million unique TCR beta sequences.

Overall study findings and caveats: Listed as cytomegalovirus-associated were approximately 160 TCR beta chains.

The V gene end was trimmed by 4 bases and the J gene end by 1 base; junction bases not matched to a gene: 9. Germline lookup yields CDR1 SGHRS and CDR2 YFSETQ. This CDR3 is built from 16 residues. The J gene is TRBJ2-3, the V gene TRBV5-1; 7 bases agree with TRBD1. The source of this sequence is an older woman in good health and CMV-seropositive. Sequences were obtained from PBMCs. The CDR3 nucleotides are TGCGCCAGCAGCCCATACACAGGGGCGGGCACAGATACGCAGTATTTT. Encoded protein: CASSPYTGAGTDTQYF.